This T cell receptor beta chain was obtained from a study of CD4 T cell repertoires in COVID-19 (dated by TCRdb to the early 2020s). Describing the broader study: For cross-reactivity analysis, CFSE-low cells were expanded with IL-2 for under 11 days and were then relabeled and restimulated with spike proteins from other coronaviruses. In COVID-19-recovered individuals, the study described naturally processed CD4+ T cell responses to SARS-CoV-2 spike and nucleoprotein and used TCR Vbeta sequencing to evaluate clonal composition. Subset-level TCR Vbeta repertoire analysis of SARS-CoV-2-reactive T cells was performed in a few recovered individuals.

Libraries were built with the immunoSEQ multiplex PCR assay. In the authors' own workflow: Repertoire overlap between subsets was quantified using the Chao-Jaccard similarity index and counts of shared clonotypes. TCRdb provides this immuneACCESS table in a form limited to in-frame rearrangements. Some clones are lacking; in checked studies, under half of them reflect an unresolved V gene, and why the rest are absent is not known. The V and J calls and the clone size are those of that table, but D and trimming were determined from the DNA. For this sample the table gives about 22,000 clones, of which around 87% were detected only once. The biggest ten clones account for roughly 0.58% of the sample. Findings and caveats that apply to the study as a whole: Consistent with cross-reactivity, between about 7 and 27% of SARS-CoV-2 clonotypes also showed up in secondary cultures stimulated with SARS-CoV and/or HKU1 spike. Several of the most expanded SARS-CoV-2-reactive clonotypes were shared between two or all three memory subsets, suggesting intraclonal diversification.

The CDR3 spans 15 residues, from the cysteine through the phenylalanine. Only the CDR3 part of the read is kept: 45 bases, read in frame from the first base. The germline V end is reduced by 6 bases and the J end by 6 bases; junction bases left unmatched: 7. CDR1 SGHNT and CDR2 YENEEA were looked up in the germline V gene. Uncultured memory T cell samples were sequenced directly after ex vivo isolation. CD4+ total memory, central memory, effector memory and circulating T follicular helper cells were isolated from peripheral blood mononuclear cells. About this clone: The specificity of this receptor is unknown. Nothing much larger sits one base from this clone, and base qualities are not available.

Sample: central memory CD4+ T cells from blood, taken before the COVID-19 pandemic. The sample's cell subset or site label, decoded: CD4+ T central memory cells. Recombination joined TRBV11-3 with TRBJ2-2; TRBD1 fits 10 bases in the junction. The sequence came from a human donor who had COVID-19. Here is the DNA: TGTGCCAGCAGGGCCGGGACAGGGGCACCCGGGGAGCTGTTTTTT. Translated, it gives CASRAGTGAPGELFF.